This passage covers 27 T cell receptor beta chains from one sample sequenced in a study of T cell responses to AZD1222 COVID-19 vaccine. Method: immunoSEQ multiplex PCR; TCRdb's copy keeps in-frame clones and lacks some. The repertoire has approximately 160,000 clones, about 93% of them found once; the top ten carry around 5%. The sample was peripheral blood, taken on day 0 of AZD1222 vaccination. The receptors were gathered from an adult in good health.

This chain links TRBV7-8 with TRBJ2-5, with TRBD2 matching 9 bases. The J segment lost 3 bases and the V segment lost 5 bases, leaving 7 bases of the junction unmatched. The CDR3 is 15 residues long. The germline V gene has CDR1 SGHVS and CDR2 FQNEAQ. CDR3 bases: TGTGCCAGCAGCGTTAGCGGGAGCCCGAAAGAGACCCAGTACTTC. It specifies CASSVSGSPKETQYF.

The chain combines TRBV28 with TRBJ2-7; a possible D gene is TRBD1 (6 bases). Germline V lookup: CDR1 MDHEN, CDR2 SYDVKM. Trimming pared 5 bases from V and 0 bases from J, leaving 17 bases between. The CDR3 has 16 residues. The CDR3 DNA sequence: TGTGCCAGCAGTGCCTACTCCGGGACAAACTCCTACGAGCAGTACTTC. Protein: CASSAYSGTNSYEQYF.

This clone showed up just a few times. Other DNA sequences within the sample encode an identical CDR3. The genes are TRBV12-3 or TRBV12-4 and TRBJ2-7; 7 positions match TRBD2. The J segment lost 4 bases and the V segment lost 1 base, leaving 1 base of the junction unmatched. The CDR3 is 13 residues long. CDR3 protein: CASSLGGSYEQYF. Here the CDR3 DNA reads TGTGCCAGCAGTTTAGGCGGGAGTTACGAGCAGTACTTC.

This clone was picked up one time. The rearrangement joins TRBV9 to TRBJ2-2; 10 nucleotides line up with TRBD1. Germline V gives CDR1 SGDLS, CDR2 YYNGEE. CDR3 length equals 15 residues. J lost 8 bases, V lost 3 bases, and 7 bases had no gene match. CDR3 in DNA: TGTGCCAGCAGCGACGGGACAGGGGCTGCGGGGGAGCTGTTTTTT. Amino acid sequence: CASSDGTGAAGELFF. The full variable domain, with the rest looked up from reference TRBV9 and TRBJ2-2, is DSGVTQTPKHLITATGQRVTLRCSPRSGDLSVYWYQQSLDQGLQFLIQYYNGEERAKGNILERFSAQQFPDLHSELNLSSLELGDSALYFCASSDGTGAAGELFFGEGSRLTVL.

The V and J genes are TRBV10-3 and TRBJ2-5; 7 positions match TRBD1. CDR1 and CDR2 from the germline V gene are ENHRY and SYGVKD. CDR3 length: 16 residues. Trimming at V came to 0 bases and at J to 2 bases, leaving 6 bases not matched to a gene. The CDR3, as DNA: TGTGCCATCAGTGAGTCGAAGGGGACAGCTCAAGAGACCCAGTACTTC. It translates to CAISESKGTAQETQYF.

The chain links TRBV5-1 to TRBJ2-5; no reliable D call. Germline CDR1 SGHRS, CDR2 YFSETQ. This CDR3 spans 14 amino acids. Deletions cut 3 bases from V and 4 bases from J, with 13 bases between. The CDR3 loop is CASSSVSTGETQYF. DNA for the CDR3: TGCGCCAGCAGCTCTGTGAGCACGGGAGAGACCCAGTACTTC.

The chain links TRBV19 to TRBJ1-1, with D hard to call. V lost 6 bases to trimming and J lost 4 bases, with 18 bases between them. Per the germline V gene, CDR1 is LNHDA and CDR2 is SQIVND (reference sequence). This CDR3 has 15 residues. CDR3 residues: CASSTYAVRGTEAFF. The DNA of the CDR3 is TGTGCCAGTAGCACTTATGCGGTACGTGGCACTGAAGCTTTCTTT.

V and J are TRBV28 and TRBJ2-3; D is possibly TRBD2 (6 bases). This CDR3 has 15 residues. The germline V and J ends were trimmed by 3 bases and 2 bases, with 12 bases remaining between them. Germline V CDR1 and CDR2: MDHEN, SYDVKM. CDR3 DNA: TGTGCCAGCAGTTTGATTATAGCGGCCACAGATACGCAGTATTTT. This codes for CASSLIIAATDTQYF.

This chain connects TRBV11-1 to TRBJ2-5; D may correspond to TRBD1 or TRBD2 (5 bases each). V lost 5 bases and J 4 bases, leaving 14 bases between the germline ends. The germline V gene has CDR1 SGHAT and CDR2 FQDESV (reference sequence). The CDR3 has 14 amino acids. CDR3 bases: TGTGCCAGCAGCCCTAACGTGGGGGTAGAGACCCAGTACTTC. Protein product: CASSPNVGVETQYF.

This chain connects TRBV28 to TRBJ2-7; TRBD2 aligns across 7 bases. This CDR3 comprises 15 residues. V was clipped by 4 bases and J by 1 base; unmatched bases: 7. Germline V gives CDR1 MDHEN, CDR2 SYDVKM. The DNA for the CDR3 is TGTGCCAGCAGTTCCGCGGGAGAAGTATCCTACGAGCAGTACTTC. This sequence encodes CASSSAGEVSYEQYF.

This clone was seen a few times. The CDR3 loop is CAWTSRGGAGNQPQHF. In nucleotides, the CDR3 is TGTGCCTGGACCTCAAGGGGGGGCGCGGGGAATCAGCCCCAGCATTTT. This chain joins TRBV30 and TRBJ1-5; a weak D match, TRBD1 (6 bases). CDR1 GTSNPN and CDR2 SVGIG come from the germline V gene (reference sequence). This CDR3 spans 16 amino acids. V lost 4 bases, J lost 4 bases, and 20 bases lay in between.

The chain joins TRBV30 to TRBJ2-7, with D tentatively TRBD2 (7 bases). CDR3 length: 15 amino acids. Trimming left V 7 bases short and J 0 bases short, with 19 bases between. Germline CDR1 reads GTSNPN; CDR2 reads SVGIG (reference sequence). The CDR3 sequence: CASSPGGGSSYEQYF. The CDR3 DNA reads as TGTGCCTCCTCCCCCGGGGGCGGGAGCTCCTACGAGCAGTACTTC.

The chain uses TRBV6-5 and TRBJ2-1; D gene unclear. Trimming removed 2 bases from V and 2 bases from J, with 7 bases in between. The germline V gene has CDR1 MNHEY and CDR2 SVGAGI. The CDR3 is 14 residues long. The CDR3 here is CASSYGDTYNEQFF. The CDR3, as DNA: TGTGCCAGCAGTTACGGGGATACCTACAATGAGCAGTTCTTC.

The chain combines TRBV6-1 with TRBJ2-3, with a weak D call TRBD2 (6 bases). This CDR3 is 17 amino acids long. Germline V gene lookup returns CDR1 MNHNS and CDR2 SASEGT. With 0 bases removed from V and 0 bases from J, the gap between germline ends came to 13 bases. The CDR3 DNA follows: TGTGCCAGCAGTGAAGCAGCGCTAGCGCTCAGCACAGATACGCAGTATTTT. Its protein product is CASSEAALALSTDTQYF.

The gene calls are TRBV27 and TRBJ1-1; D remains ambiguous. Trimming shortened V by 7 bases and J by 4 bases, and 13 bases separated the two germline ends. The CDR3 sequence is 13 residues long. Germline CDR1 reads MNHEY; CDR2 reads SMNVEV (reference sequence). The CDR3 reads CASTPGWGTEAFF. In DNA, the CDR3 is TGTGCCAGCACCCCTGGGTGGGGCACTGAAGCTTTCTTT.

The V call is TRBV18, the J call TRBJ1-6; D gene unclear. Germline CDR1 KGHSH, CDR2 LQKENI. V lost 4 bases and J lost 5, with 15 bases in between. The CDR3 is made up of 16 amino acids. CDR3 sequence reads: CASSRIVGVDNSPLHF. CDR3 sequence (DNA): TGTGCCAGCTCACGTATCGTCGGGGTAGATAATTCACCCCTCCACTTT.

V and J are TRBV14 and TRBJ1-2; D perhaps matches TRBD1 (6 bases). Germline V gene data show CDR1 as SGHDN and CDR2 as FVKESK. Trimming stripped 1 base from V and 10 bases from J, with 16 bases between. This CDR3 contains 14 residues. Here the CDR3 reads CASSQGGLDRAYTF. The CDR3 DNA follows: TGTGCCAGCAGCCAAGGGGGGCTGGACAGAGCCTACACCTTC.

V is TRBV19 and J is TRBJ1-1; 7 nucleotides agree with TRBD1. The CDR3 totals 14 residues. V lost 6 bases and J lost 5; bases outside the gene matches: 9. The germline gives CDR1 LNHDA, CDR2 SQIVND (reference sequence). The CDR3 DNA is TGTGCCAGTAGAAAACCGGGACAGAAGACTGAAGCTTTCTTT. The encoded protein is CASRKPGQKTEAFF.

This clone was observed once. V and J are TRBV4-3 and TRBJ2-1, with TRBD2 matching over 11 bases. Trimming removed 0 bases from V and 8 bases from J; junction bases left unmatched: 12. The CDR3 is 18 residues long. Germline V CDR1 and CDR2: LGHNA, YSLEER. The CDR3 region has the DNA TGCGCCAGCAGCCAAGATAAACTAGCGGGGGTCTTCGGGGATGAGCAGTTCTTC. It yields the protein CASSQDKLAGVFGDEQFF.

This sequence joins TRBV4-1 and TRBJ2-1; 7 bases align to TRBD1. Germline V gene lookup returns CDR1 MGHRA and CDR2 YSYEKL. The V and J ends lost 2 bases and 1 base, in that order; junction bases with no gene match: 5. The CDR3 is 16 residues long. CDR3 nucleotides: TGCGCCAGCAGCCAACCCGCAGGGGGATCCTACAATGAGCAGTTCTTC. Its protein product is CASSQPAGGSYNEQFF.

The J gene is TRBJ1-2, the V gene TRBV30, with 11 bases fitting TRBD1. The CDR3 consists of 15 residues. V gave up 2 bases and J gave up 2 bases; unmatched junction bases: 4. Germline V gene sequence: CDR1 GTSNPN, CDR2 SVGIG (reference sequence). The CDR3 nucleotides are TGTGCCTGGAGTCAGCGGGACAGGGGGAACTATGGCTACACCTTC. It yields the protein CAWSQRDRGNYGYTF.

The chain recombines TRBV11-2 with TRBJ1-1; maybe TRBD1 (5 bases). Germline CDR1 reads SGHAT; CDR2 reads FQNNGV. CDR3 length equals 13 residues. Trimming pared 5 bases from V and 4 bases from J, leaving 11 bases between. The CDR3: CASSRTYGTEAFF. In DNA form, the CDR3 reads TGTGCCAGCAGCCGGACATATGGCACTGAAGCTTTCTTT.

This chain links TRBV12-3 or TRBV12-4 with TRBJ1-6; D remains ambiguous. This CDR3 has 13 amino acids. The V end was cut by 7 bases, the J end by 8 bases, with 12 bases between. CDR3 protein: CASTSGWDSPLHF. The CDR3 DNA reads as TGTGCCAGCACCTCTGGATGGGATTCACCCCTCCACTTT.

The chain combines TRBV11-2 with TRBJ2-1, with D perhaps TRBD2 (6 bases). Per the germline V gene, CDR1 is SGHAT and CDR2 is FQNNGV. The CDR3 is 17 residues long. V was clipped by 5 bases and J by 4 bases, with 21 bases between them. In nucleotides, the CDR3 is TGTGCCAGCAGCCTTCGACTAGAAGCACCATTATACAATGAGCAGTTCTTC. Residues: CASSLRLEAPLYNEQFF.

This chain links TRBV11-3 with TRBJ2-1, with 10 nucleotides matching TRBD2. Looked up from germline, CDR1 is SGHNT and CDR2 is YENEEA. This CDR3 region has 15 residues. Trimming took 1 base from V and 10 from J; bases not matched to a gene: 7. The CDR3, as DNA: TGTGCCAGCAGCTTAGGGGGGCCGACTAGCGGGGAGCAGTTCTTC. Translated, it gives CASSLGGPTSGEQFF.

The table lists this clone with a count of one. V and J are TRBV28 and TRBJ2-7, with TRBD2 as a possible D gene (5 bases). V lost 3 bases, J lost 8 bases, and 17 bases lay in between. This CDR3 has 14 residues. Germline loops: CDR1 MDHEN, CDR2 SYDVKM. DNA for the CDR3: TGTGCCAGCAGTTTCCGGACCGGGATCGTGCAGCAGTACTTC. Its protein is CASSFRTGIVQQYF.

This chain joins TRBV11-3 and TRBJ1-6; TRBD1 aligns across 8 bases. V lost 6 bases, J lost 6 bases, and 7 bases stayed unmatched. The germline gives CDR1 SGHNT, CDR2 YENEEA. The CDR3 spans 15 residues. As DNA, the CDR3 is TGTGCCAGCAGGGACAGGGCCCTTTTTAATTCACCCCTCCACTTT. Protein: CASRDRALFNSPLHF.